This T cell receptor (beta chain) derives from a study of blood T cell repertoires in COVID-19. Study background: COVID-19 samples collected from the United States, Italy and Spain covered acute and convalescent phases. PBMCs, B-cell-depleted T cells, or T cells were the source of the cDNA or gDNA that made up the material.

From germline, CDR1 is SNHLY and CDR2 FYNNEI. V shed 3 bases and J shed 5 bases, with 11 bases lying between them. The CDR3 contains 14 residues. Original analysis: Using reference gene primer amplification, nucleated cell counts were estimated. Profiled with immunoSEQ multiplex PCR; TCRdb holds only in-frame clones, not every one. The DNA gave D and trimming, while V, J and clone size come from that table. The data show 300,000 to 450,000 clones, roughly 80% seen once. The sequence came from a human donor with acute or convalescent COVID-19. The donor label of this sample is uncertain. V gene TRBV2 combines with J gene TRBJ1-5, with D perhaps TRBD1 (5 bases). The sample taken for sequencing was peripheral blood. CDR3 DNA: TGTGCCAGCAGTGAGTACACAGGTTATCAGCCCCAGCATTTT. It encodes CASSEYTGYQPQHF.